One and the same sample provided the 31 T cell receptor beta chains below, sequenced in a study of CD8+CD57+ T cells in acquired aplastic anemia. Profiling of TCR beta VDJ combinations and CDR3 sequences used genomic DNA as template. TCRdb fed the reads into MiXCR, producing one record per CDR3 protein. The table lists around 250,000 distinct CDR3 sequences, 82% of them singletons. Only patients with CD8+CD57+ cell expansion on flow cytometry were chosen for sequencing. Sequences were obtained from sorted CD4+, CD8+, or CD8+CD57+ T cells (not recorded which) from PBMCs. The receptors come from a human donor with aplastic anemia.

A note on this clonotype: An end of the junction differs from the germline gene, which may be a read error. As DNA, the CDR3 is TGTGCCAGCAGCTTAGGGGGAGCACATGACACCCAGGATTTT. It translates to CASSLGGAHDTQDF. The chain has TRBV9 and TRBJ2-3; D possibly corresponds to TRBD1 (6 bases). Germline loops: CDR1 SGDLS, CDR2 YYNGEE. The CDR3 totals 14 residues. Using reference TRBV9 and TRBJ2-3 for the parts outside the CDR3, the full variable domain is DSGVTQTPKHLITATGQRVTLRCSPRSGDLSVYWYQQSLDQGLQFLIQYYNGEERAKGNILERFSAQQFPDLHSELNLSSLELGDSALYFCASSLGGAHDTQDFGPGTRLTVL.

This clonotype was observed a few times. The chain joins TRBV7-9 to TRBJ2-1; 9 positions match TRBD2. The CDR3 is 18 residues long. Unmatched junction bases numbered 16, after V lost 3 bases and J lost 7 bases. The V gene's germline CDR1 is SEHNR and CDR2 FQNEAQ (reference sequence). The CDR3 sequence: CASSFQRSGGSDENEQFF. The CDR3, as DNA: TGTGCCAGCAGCTTTCAAAGAAGCGGGGGGAGCGATGAGAATGAGCAGTTCTTC.

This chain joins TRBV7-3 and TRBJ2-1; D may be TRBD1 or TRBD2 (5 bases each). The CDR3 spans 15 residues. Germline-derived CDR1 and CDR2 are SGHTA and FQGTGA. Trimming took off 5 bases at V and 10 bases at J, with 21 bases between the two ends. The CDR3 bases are TGTGCCAGCAGCCCTGTCGATTCGGGGACCGAGGAGCAGTTCTTC. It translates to CASSPVDSGTEEQFF.

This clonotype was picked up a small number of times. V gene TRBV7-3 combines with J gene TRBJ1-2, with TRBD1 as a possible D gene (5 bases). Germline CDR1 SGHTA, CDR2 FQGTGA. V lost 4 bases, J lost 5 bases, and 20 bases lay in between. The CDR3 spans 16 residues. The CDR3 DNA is TGTGCCAGCAGCTACGAGAGGGACGGCCTCGTATATGGCTACACCTTC. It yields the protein CASSYERDGLVYGYTF.

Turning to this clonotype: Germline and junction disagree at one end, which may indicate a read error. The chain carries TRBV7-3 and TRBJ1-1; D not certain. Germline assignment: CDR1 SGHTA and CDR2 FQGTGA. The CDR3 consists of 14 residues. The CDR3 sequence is CASSIYSGAYNEQF. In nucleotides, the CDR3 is TGTGCCAGTAGTATATATAGCGGAGCCTACAATGAGCAGTTT.

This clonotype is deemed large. The CDR3 sequence is CASSLAHGTKETQYF. Written as DNA, the CDR3 is TGTGCCAGCAGCTTAGCCCACGGGACAAAAGAGACCCAGTACTTC. This chain links TRBV7-6 with TRBJ2-3; a weak D match, TRBD1 (6 bases). The J call may be mistaken, given a closer DNA end match to TRBJ2-5. This CDR3 contains 15 residues. Germline assignment: CDR1 SGHVS and CDR2 FNYEAQ.

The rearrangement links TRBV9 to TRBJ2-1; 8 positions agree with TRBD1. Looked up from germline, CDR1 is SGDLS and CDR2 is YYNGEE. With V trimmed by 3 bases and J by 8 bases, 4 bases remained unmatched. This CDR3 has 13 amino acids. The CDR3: CASSDPGGHEQFF. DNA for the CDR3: TGTGCCAGCAGCGATCCAGGGGGCCATGAGCAGTTCTTC.

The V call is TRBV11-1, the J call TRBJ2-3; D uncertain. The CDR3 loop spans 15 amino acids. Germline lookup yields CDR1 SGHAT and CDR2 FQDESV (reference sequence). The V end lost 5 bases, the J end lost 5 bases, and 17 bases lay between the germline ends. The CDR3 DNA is TGTGCCAGCAGCCATACAGACGGTGGAATAGATACGCAGTATTTT. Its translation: CASSHTDGGIDTQYF.

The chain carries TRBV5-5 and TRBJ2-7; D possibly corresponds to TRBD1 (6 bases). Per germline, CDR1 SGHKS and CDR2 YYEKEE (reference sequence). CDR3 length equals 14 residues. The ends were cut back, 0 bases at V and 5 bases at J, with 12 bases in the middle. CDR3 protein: CASSLELGGHEQYF. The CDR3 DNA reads TGTGCCAGCAGCTTGGAACTAGGGGGTCACGAGCAGTACTTC. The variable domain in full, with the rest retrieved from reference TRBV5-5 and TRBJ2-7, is DAGVTQSPTHLIKTRGQQVTLRCSPISGHKSVSWYQQVLGQGPQFIFQYYEKEERGRGNFPDRFSARQFPNYSSELNVNALLLGDSALYLCASSLELGGHEQYFGPGTRLTVT.

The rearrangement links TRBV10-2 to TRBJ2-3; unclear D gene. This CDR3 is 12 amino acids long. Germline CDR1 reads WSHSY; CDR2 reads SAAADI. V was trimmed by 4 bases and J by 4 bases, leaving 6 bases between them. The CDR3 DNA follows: TGCGCCAGCAGTGGGGTGGCAGATACGCAGTATTTT. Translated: CASSGVADTQYF.

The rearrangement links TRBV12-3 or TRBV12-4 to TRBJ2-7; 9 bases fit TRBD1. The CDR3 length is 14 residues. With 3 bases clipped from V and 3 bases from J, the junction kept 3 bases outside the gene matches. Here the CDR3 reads CASSFGTGIYEQYF. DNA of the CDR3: TGTGCCAGCAGTTTCGGGACAGGGATCTACGAGCAGTACTTC.

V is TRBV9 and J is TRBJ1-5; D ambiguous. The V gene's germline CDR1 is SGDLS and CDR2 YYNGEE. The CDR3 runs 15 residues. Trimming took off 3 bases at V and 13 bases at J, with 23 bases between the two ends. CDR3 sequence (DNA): TGTGCCAGCAGCGCACGGTCAGGTACGCAGTATTTTCAGCATTTT. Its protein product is CASSARSGTQYFQHF.

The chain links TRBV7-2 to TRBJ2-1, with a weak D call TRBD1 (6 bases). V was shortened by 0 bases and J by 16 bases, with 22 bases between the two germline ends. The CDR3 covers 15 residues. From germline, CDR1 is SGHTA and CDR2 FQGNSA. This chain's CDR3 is CASSLAGGAYYDHFF. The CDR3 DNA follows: TGTGCCAGCAGCTTAGCTGGGGGCGCCTACTATGACCACTTCTTC. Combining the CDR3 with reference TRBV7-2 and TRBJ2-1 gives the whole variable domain GAGVSQSPSNKVTEKGKDVELRCDPISGHTALYWYRQSLGQGLEFLIYFQGNSAPDKSGLPSDRFSAERTGGSVSTLTIQRTQQEDSAVYLCASSLAGGAYYDHFFGPGTRLTVL.

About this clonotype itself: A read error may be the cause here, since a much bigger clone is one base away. The CDR3, as DNA: TGTGCCAGCAGTGAACAGGGGGGAGAGACCCAGTACTTC. Translation: CASSEQGGETQYF. This sequence joins TRBV6-1 and TRBJ2-5; the D gene is possibly TRBD1 (7 bases). Trimming left V 2 bases short and J 4 bases short, with 8 bases between. This CDR3 is 13 amino acids long. Germline V gene lookup returns CDR1 MNHNS and CDR2 SASEGT.

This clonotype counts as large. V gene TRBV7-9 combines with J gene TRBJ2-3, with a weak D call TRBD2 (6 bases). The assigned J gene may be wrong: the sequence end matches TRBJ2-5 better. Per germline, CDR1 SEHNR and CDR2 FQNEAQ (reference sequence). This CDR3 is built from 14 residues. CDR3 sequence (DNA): TGTGCCTACGAGGTAGCGGCGTACCAAGAGACCCAGTACTTC. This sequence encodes CAYEVAAYQETQYF.

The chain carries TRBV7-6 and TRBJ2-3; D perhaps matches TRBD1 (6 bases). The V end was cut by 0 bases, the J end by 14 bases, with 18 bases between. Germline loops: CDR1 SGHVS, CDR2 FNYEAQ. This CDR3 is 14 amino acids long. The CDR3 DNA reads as TGTGCCAGCAGCTTAGCGGACGGGACAAAAGAGACGTATTTT. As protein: CASSLADGTKETYF. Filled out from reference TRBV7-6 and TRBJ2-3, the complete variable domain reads GAGVSQSPRYKVTKRGQDVALRCDPISGHVSLYWYRQALGQGPEFLTYFNYEAQQDKSGLPNDRFSAERPEGSISTLTIQRTEQRDSAMYRCASSLADGTKETYFGPGTRLTVL.

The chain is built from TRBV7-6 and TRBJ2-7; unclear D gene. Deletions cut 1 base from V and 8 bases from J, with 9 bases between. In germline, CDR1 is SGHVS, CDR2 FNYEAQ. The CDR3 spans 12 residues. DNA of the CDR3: TGTGCCAGCAGCTTAGACCTGGGGAAGCAGTACTTC. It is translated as CASSLDLGKQYF.

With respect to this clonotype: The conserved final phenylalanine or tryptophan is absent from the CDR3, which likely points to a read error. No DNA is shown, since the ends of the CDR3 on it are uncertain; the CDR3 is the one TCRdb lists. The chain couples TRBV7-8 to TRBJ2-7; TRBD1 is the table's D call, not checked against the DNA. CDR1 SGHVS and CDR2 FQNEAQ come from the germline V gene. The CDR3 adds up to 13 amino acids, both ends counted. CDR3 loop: CASSLAGGPEKYY.

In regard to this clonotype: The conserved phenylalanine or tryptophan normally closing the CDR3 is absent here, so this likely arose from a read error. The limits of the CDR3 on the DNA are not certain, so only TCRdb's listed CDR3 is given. The CDR3 protein is CASSDGGSGGKDE. This chain uses TRBV7-9 with TRBJ2-1; the table's D gene call, TRBD2, was not cross checked with the DNA. With termini counted, the CDR3 has 13 amino acids. Looked up from germline, CDR1 is SEHNR and CDR2 is FQNEAQ (reference sequence).

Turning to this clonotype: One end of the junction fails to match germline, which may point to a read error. In DNA, the CDR3 is TGTGCCAGAAGCTTTGATCTGACAGGGAACATTGAAGCTTTCTTT. Translated: CARSFDLTGNIEAFF. J is TRBJ1-1 and V is TRBV7-2; TRBD1 agrees at 7 bases. Germline V lookup: CDR1 SGHTA, CDR2 FQGNSA. This CDR3 region has 15 residues.

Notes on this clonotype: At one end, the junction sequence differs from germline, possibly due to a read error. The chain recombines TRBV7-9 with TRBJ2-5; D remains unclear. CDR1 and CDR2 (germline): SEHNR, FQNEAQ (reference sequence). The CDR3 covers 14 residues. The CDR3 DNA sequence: TGTGCCAGCAGCAGAGCTAGTGAGCCAGAGGACCCAGACTTC. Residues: CASSRASEPEDPDF.

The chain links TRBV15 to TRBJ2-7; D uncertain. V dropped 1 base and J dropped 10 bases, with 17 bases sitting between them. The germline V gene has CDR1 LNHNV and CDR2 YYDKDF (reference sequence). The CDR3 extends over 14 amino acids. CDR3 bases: TGTGCCACCAGCAGAGGGTCCGACGAAGACACCCAGTACTTC. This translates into CATSRGSDEDTQYF.

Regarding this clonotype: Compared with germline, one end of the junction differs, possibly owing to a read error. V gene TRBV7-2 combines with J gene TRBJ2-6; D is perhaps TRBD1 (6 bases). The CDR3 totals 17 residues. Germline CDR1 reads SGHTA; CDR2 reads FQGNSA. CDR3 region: CASTLGGVPYTDYVLTF. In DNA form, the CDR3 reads TGTGCCAGCACCTTAGGGGGAGTCCCATATACGGACTACGTCCTGACTTTC.

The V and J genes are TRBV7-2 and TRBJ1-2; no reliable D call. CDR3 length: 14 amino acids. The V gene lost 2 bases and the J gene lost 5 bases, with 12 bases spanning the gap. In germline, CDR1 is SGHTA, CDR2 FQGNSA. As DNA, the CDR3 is TGTGCCAGCAGCTTACGGAGTGTCCAGTATGGCTACACCTTC. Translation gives CASSLRSVQYGYTF.

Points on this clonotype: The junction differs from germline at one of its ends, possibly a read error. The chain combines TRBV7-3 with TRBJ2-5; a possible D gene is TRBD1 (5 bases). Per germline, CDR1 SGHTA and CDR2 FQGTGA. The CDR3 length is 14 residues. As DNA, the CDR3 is TGTGCCAGCAGCTGGGGCTCCAGCCAAGAGAGCCAGCACTTC. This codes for CASSWGSSQESQHF.

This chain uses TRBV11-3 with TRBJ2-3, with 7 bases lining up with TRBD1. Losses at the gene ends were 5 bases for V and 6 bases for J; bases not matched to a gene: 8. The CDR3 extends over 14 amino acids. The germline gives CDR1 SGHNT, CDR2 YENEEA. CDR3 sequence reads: CASSVGGQSDTQYF. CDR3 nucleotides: TGTGCCAGCAGCGTAGGGGGACAGAGCGATACGCAGTATTTT.

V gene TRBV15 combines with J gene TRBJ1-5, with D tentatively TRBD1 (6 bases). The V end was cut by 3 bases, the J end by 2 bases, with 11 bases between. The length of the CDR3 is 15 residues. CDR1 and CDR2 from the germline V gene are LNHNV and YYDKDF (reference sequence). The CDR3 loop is CATSRTGLGNQPQHF. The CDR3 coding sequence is TGTGCCACCAGCAGGACAGGTTTGGGCAATCAGCCCCAGCATTTT.

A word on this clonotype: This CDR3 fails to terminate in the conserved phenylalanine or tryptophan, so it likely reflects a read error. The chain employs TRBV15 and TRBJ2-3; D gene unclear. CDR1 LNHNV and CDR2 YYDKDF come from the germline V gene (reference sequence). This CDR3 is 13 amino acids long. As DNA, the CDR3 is TGTGCCACCAGGAGAGATGGTAGAGGTGCGCAGTATTTG. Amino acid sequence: CATRRDGRGAQYL.

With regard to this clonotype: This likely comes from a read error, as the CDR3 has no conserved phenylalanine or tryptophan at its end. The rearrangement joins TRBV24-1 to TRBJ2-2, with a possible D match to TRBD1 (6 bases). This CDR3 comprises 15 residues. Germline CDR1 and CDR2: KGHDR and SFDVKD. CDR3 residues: CATSDLAGETGELFC. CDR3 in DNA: TGTGCCACCAGTGATTTGGCAGGGGAGACCGGAGAGCTGTTTTGT.

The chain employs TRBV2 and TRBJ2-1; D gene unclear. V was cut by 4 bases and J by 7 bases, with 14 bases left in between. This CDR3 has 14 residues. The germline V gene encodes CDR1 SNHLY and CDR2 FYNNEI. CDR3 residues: CASSARSIYNEQFF. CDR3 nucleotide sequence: TGTGCCAGCAGTGCCAGGTCGATATATAATGAGCAGTTCTTC.

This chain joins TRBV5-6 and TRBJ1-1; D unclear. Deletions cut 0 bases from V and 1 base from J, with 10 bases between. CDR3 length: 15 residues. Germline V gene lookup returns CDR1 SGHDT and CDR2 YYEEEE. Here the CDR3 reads CASSLGERGNTEAFF. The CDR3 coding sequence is TGTGCCAGCAGCTTGGGGGAGAGAGGGAACACTGAAGCTTTCTTT. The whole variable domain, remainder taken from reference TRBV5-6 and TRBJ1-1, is DAGVTQSPTHLIKTRGQQVTLRCSPKSGHDTVSWYQQALGQGPQFIFQYYEEEERQRGNFPDRFSGHQFPNYSSELNVNALLLGDSALYLCASSLGERGNTEAFFGQGTRLTVV.